This TCR beta chain is drawn from a study of cytomegalovirus exposure and HLA in healthy donors. About the study: From donors who were HLA-typed, an early data release held about 89 million unique TCRs. Notes on the study in general: Available immune exposure information was restricted to CMV serostatus only. The authors later found most CMV-associated TCR beta chains appeared HLA-restricted.

PCR used 60 Vbeta primers and 13 Jbeta primers. Produced via immunoSEQ multiplex PCR; TCRdb's table is partial and in-frame only. This table holds around 52,000 clones, about 86% found once. On this clone itself: Antigen unknown.

Sequences were obtained from PBMCs. This sequence originates from a man aged 35 to 55 in good health and CMV-seronegative.

CDR3 sequence: CASSEDFYEQYF. In nucleotides, the CDR3 is TGTGCCAGCAGTGAGGACTTCTACGAGCAGTACTTC. The chain employs TRBV25-1 and TRBJ2-7, with D possibly TRBD2 on 5 matching bases. This CDR3 has 12 amino acids. The germline V and J ends were trimmed by 3 bases and 3 bases, with 6 bases remaining between them. Germline V gene data show CDR1 as MGHDK and CDR2 as SYGVNS.